This TCR delta chain was sequenced during a study of gamma-delta chains in newborns, infants, children. TCRdb re-called clones from the reads via CATT. The profile shows more than 1,500 delta-chain clones, around two fifths of them singletons. Within the sample, this clone is medium-sized. The same CDR3 arises from other DNA sequences in this sample as well. The length of the CDR3 is 20 residues. Germline lookup yields CDR1 GEAIGNYY and CDR2 EKD. V shed 0 bases, J shed 8 bases, and the junction held 21 bases outside the gene matches. The chain has TRDV2 and TRDJ1; 12 nucleotides match TRDD3. Sample: blood. The sequence was collected from a child who had a fever. DNA of the CDR3: TGTGCCTGTGACACCGTCTTTGGGGCCTTGCTGGGGGATACGCGAGGGAAACTCATCTTT. It is translated as CACDTVFGALLGDTRGKLIF.